The 31 T cell receptor beta chains below all came from one sample that was sequenced in a study of cytomegalovirus exposure and HLA in healthy donors. A multiplex PCR was run with 60 Vbeta primers and 13 Jbeta primers. The assay was immunoSEQ multiplex PCR, and TCRdb's table has in-frame clones only and misses some. The sample has hundreds of thousands of clones; just under 80% are singletons. Sequencing input: PBMCs. These receptors were obtained from a boy between 10 and 17 years old in good health and CMV-seronegative.

There are a few counts of this clone. The identical CDR3 is also encoded by other nucleotide sequences in the sample. The chain uses TRBV6-1 and TRBJ2-5; 12 positions agree with TRBD2. V was pared by 2 bases and J by 2 bases, with 0 bases of the junction left unmatched. This CDR3 has 15 amino acids. CDR1 and CDR2 from the germline V gene are MNHNS and SASEGT. The CDR3 region is CASSELAGGQETQYF. The CDR3 nucleotides read TGTGCCAGCAGTGAACTAGCGGGAGGGCAAGAGACCCAGTACTTC.

V usage is TRBV27 and J usage is TRBJ1-1, with 10 nucleotides matching TRBD1. Unmatched junction bases numbered 9, after V lost 3 bases and J lost 5 bases. Germline V gene sequence: CDR1 MNHEY, CDR2 SMNVEV (reference sequence). This CDR3 spans 16 amino acids. CDR3 region: CASSFLRDRGGTEAFF. As DNA, the CDR3 is TGTGCCAGCAGTTTCCTCCGGGACAGGGGTGGAACTGAAGCTTTCTTT.

This clone was recorded a few times. This chain links TRBV6-6 with TRBJ2-7; 13 positions agree with TRBD2. The CDR3 length is 14 residues. Trimming removed 8 bases from V and 5 bases from J; junction bases left unmatched: 6. The germline V gene has CDR1 MNHNY and CDR2 SVGAGI (reference sequence). CDR3 region: CASQTSGGAHEQYF. The CDR3 region has the DNA TGTGCCAGCCAAACTAGCGGGGGGGCCCACGAGCAGTACTTC.

The genes are TRBV5-1 and TRBJ1-1; D call uncertain. The V gene's germline CDR1 is SGHRS and CDR2 YFSETQ. CDR3 length equals 14 residues. Trimming pared 4 bases from V and 0 bases from J, leaving 10 bases between. The CDR3, as DNA: TGCGCCAGCAGCCCTGACACAATGAACACTGAAGCTTTCTTT. Amino acids: CASSPDTMNTEAFF.

CDR3 in amino acids: CASSVEGGGIANYGYTF. The CDR3 DNA reads TGTGCCAGCAGCGTAGAGGGTGGGGGGATAGCTAACTATGGCTACACCTTC. J is TRBJ1-2 and V is TRBV9; TRBD1 is a possible D gene (5 bases). The CDR3 has 17 amino acids. Germline CDR1 is SGDLS and CDR2 is YYNGEE. Trimming removed 0 bases at V and 0 bases at J, with 15 bases between.

The CDR3 DNA is TGCGCCAGCACCGGATCGCTCGGGGGGGCAGACGCTTTCTTT. Amino acid sequence: CASTGSLGGADAFF. The V call is TRBV5-1, the J call TRBJ1-1; D might be TRBD1 (6 bases). Trimming shortened V by 6 bases and J by 11 bases, and 23 bases separated the two germline ends. CDR3 size: 14 residues. Germline V gene lookup returns CDR1 SGHRS and CDR2 YFSETQ.

This chain links TRBV9 with TRBJ2-6, with a possible D match to TRBD1 (5 bases). V lost 3 bases to trimming and J lost 0 bases, with 16 bases between them. The CDR3 loop spans 18 amino acids. CDR1 SGDLS and CDR2 YYNGEE come from the germline V gene. The CDR3 sequence is CASSGIRVTNSGANVLTF. As DNA, the CDR3 is TGTGCCAGCAGCGGAATCAGGGTTACCAACTCTGGGGCCAACGTCCTGACTTTC.

This clone was seen a single time. This chain connects TRBV2 to TRBJ2-7; weak D call: TRBD2 (6 bases). V lost 1 base and J lost 0, with 10 bases in between. The CDR3 has 15 amino acids. Germline CDR1 reads SNHLY; CDR2 reads FYNNEI. The CDR3 reads CASSEGAGGSYEQYF. For the CDR3, the DNA is TGTGCCAGCAGTGAAGGAGCGGGCGGCTCCTACGAGCAGTACTTC.

This rearrangement joins TRBV6-5 to TRBJ2-5; TRBD1 matches at 7 bases. The germline V gene encodes CDR1 MNHEY and CDR2 SVGAGI. The CDR3 extends over 14 amino acids. V shed 6 bases, J shed 0 bases, and the junction held 4 bases outside the gene matches. For the CDR3, the DNA is TGTGCCAGCAGCGTGGGACAGAACCAAGAGACCCAGTACTTC. It is translated as CASSVGQNQETQYF.

The chain uses TRBV29-1 and TRBJ1-1, with a weak D call TRBD1 (5 bases). Trimming took 5 bases from V and 3 from J, leaving 16 bases between them. The CDR3 runs 14 residues. Germline CDR1 SQVTM, CDR2 ANQGSEA. The CDR3 region has the DNA TGCAGCGTTCTTGTTCAGCAAGGGGACACTGAAGCTTTCTTT. It yields the protein CSVLVQQGDTEAFF.

The chain joins TRBV9 to TRBJ1-1; D ambiguous. The CDR3 totals 13 residues. The germline V and J ends were trimmed by 0 bases and 1 base, with 4 bases remaining between them. The germline V gene has CDR1 SGDLS and CDR2 YYNGEE. The CDR3 DNA reads TGTGCCAGCAGCGTAGCTTCGAACACTGAAGCTTTCTTT. Translation gives CASSVASNTEAFF.

The chain combines TRBV5-4 with TRBJ2-3; 9 bases are a match to TRBD1. CDR3 length: 16 residues. Germline V gene data show CDR1 as SGHNT and CDR2 as YYREEE (reference sequence). J was trimmed by 2 bases and V by 5 bases; bases with no gene match: 9. CDR3 residues: CASRTGGTGFTDTQYF. Here the CDR3 DNA reads TGTGCCAGCAGAACCGGAGGGACAGGGTTCACAGATACGCAGTATTTT.

This clone was seen once. The chain uses TRBV5-1 and TRBJ2-5; TRBD2 matches at 9 bases. The V gene's germline CDR1 is SGHRS and CDR2 YFSETQ. This CDR3 contains 15 residues. Trimming took 6 bases from V and 5 from J; bases not matched to a gene: 11. The CDR3 region is CASTDGRGGDETQYF. CDR3 DNA sequence: TGCGCCAGCACGGACGGGCGGGGGGGAGATGAGACCCAGTACTTC. The whole variable domain, filled in from reference TRBV5-1 and TRBJ2-5, reads KAGVTQTPRYLIKTRGQQVTLSCSPISGHRSVSWYQQTPGQGLQFLFEYFSETQRNKGNFPGRFSGRQFSNSRSEMNVSTLELGDSALYLCASTDGRGGDETQYFGPGTRLLVL.

The chain couples TRBV29-1 to TRBJ1-2, with a possible D match to TRBD1 (5 bases). The V end was cut by 3 bases, the J end by 2 bases, with 13 bases between. The CDR3 sequence is 14 residues long. Germline V lookup: CDR1 SQVTM, CDR2 ANQGSEA. The DNA of the CDR3 is TGCAGCGTTGAGTTCCAGGGTGACAACTATGGCTACACCTTC. It yields the protein CSVEFQGDNYGYTF.

This rearrangement joins TRBV11-3 to TRBJ1-1; possible D gene TRBD1, 5 bases. This CDR3 region has 17 residues. Trimming pared 5 bases from V and 4 bases from J, leaving 23 bases between. Germline CDR1 and CDR2: SGHNT and YENEEA. CDR3 region: CASSRNFLQGGVTEAFF. In DNA, the CDR3 is TGTGCCAGCAGCCGCAATTTCCTCCAGGGAGGAGTCACTGAAGCTTTCTTT. The full variable domain, in which reference TRBV11-3 and TRBJ1-1 provide the parts outside the CDR3, is EAGVVQSPRYKIIEKKQPVAFWCNPISGHNTLYWYLQNLGQGPELLIRYENEEAVDDSQLPKDRFSAERLKGVDSTLKIQPAELGDSAVYLCASSRNFLQGGVTEAFFGQGTRLTVV.

The chain links TRBV6-1 to TRBJ1-1, with D possibly matching TRBD1 (5 bases). This CDR3 comprises 14 residues. The V gene's germline CDR1 is MNHNS and CDR2 SASEGT. Trimming removed 7 bases at V and 4 bases at J, with 16 bases between. The CDR3 loop is CASTRRQGSTEAFF. Written as DNA, the CDR3 is TGTGCCAGCACCCGACGGCAGGGTAGCACTGAAGCTTTCTTT.

The V gene is TRBV6-6, the J gene TRBJ1-2; 10 bases are a match to TRBD1. CDR1 MNHNY and CDR2 SVGAGI come from the germline V gene (reference sequence). The CDR3 extends over 16 amino acids. Trimming cost V 4 bases and J 0 bases; bases outside gene matches: 5. The chain's CDR3 is CASSWGDRGANYGYTF. The DNA of the CDR3 is TGTGCCAGCAGTTGGGGGGACAGGGGCGCTAACTATGGCTACACCTTC.

The chain carries TRBV5-4 and TRBJ1-1; no clear D gene. The CDR3 sequence is 14 residues long. CDR1 and CDR2 from the germline V gene are SGHNT and YYREEE (reference sequence). Trimming took 5 bases from V and 2 from J, leaving 13 bases between them. The CDR3 coding sequence is TGTGCCAGCAGACATCGGGAAGAAAACACTGAAGCTTTCTTT. It is translated as CASRHREENTEAFF.

The chain recombines TRBV10-2 with TRBJ2-5, with 7 nucleotides matching TRBD1. Germline trimming cut 4 bases from V and 2 bases from J; bases unmatched to any gene: 4. Germline assignment: CDR1 WSHSY and CDR2 SAAADI. There are 14 residues in the CDR3. This chain's CDR3 is CASSVGGQQETQYF. The CDR3 DNA is TGCGCCAGCAGTGTAGGGGGACAGCAAGAGACCCAGTACTTC.

This sequence joins TRBV5-4 and TRBJ1-1; D unclear. This CDR3 is 18 amino acids long. Trimming took 0 bases from V and 2 from J, leaving 20 bases between them. The germline V gene encodes CDR1 SGHNT and CDR2 YYREEE (reference sequence). The CDR3 bases are TGTGCCAGCAGCTTGGAGGGAGCCCTCTACCTCTTCAACACTGAAGCTTTCTTT. Its translation is CASSLEGALYLFNTEAFF.

The rearrangement joins TRBV6-6 to TRBJ1-2; D is unclear. Germline V gene data show CDR1 as MNHNY and CDR2 as SVGAGI (reference sequence). The CDR3 length is 16 residues. Trimming shortened V by 0 bases and J by 3 bases, and 14 bases separated the two germline ends. DNA of the CDR3: TGTGCCAGCAGTTACTCGAAATTCCTGTCAGACTATGGCTACACCTTC. This translates into CASSYSKFLSDYGYTF.

The chain uses TRBV5-1 and TRBJ2-3; no reliable D call. V shed 0 bases and J shed 2 bases, with 10 bases lying between them. The CDR3 length is 15 residues. Germline CDR1 and CDR2: SGHRS and YFSETQ. The CDR3 reads CASSLEGRSTDTQYF. The CDR3 DNA is TGCGCCAGCAGCTTGGAAGGCAGGTCCACAGATACGCAGTATTTT.

The chain carries TRBV5-1 and TRBJ1-1; 7 nucleotides agree with TRBD1. The germline gives CDR1 SGHRS, CDR2 YFSETQ. Unmatched junction bases numbered 12, after V lost 4 bases and J lost 6 bases. There are 15 residues in the CDR3. CDR3 sequence: CASSPRQGLGAEAFF. The CDR3 nucleotides are TGCGCCAGCAGCCCGCGACAGGGACTCGGGGCTGAAGCTTTCTTT.

The chain has TRBV5-3 and TRBJ2-1; the match to TRBD1 covers 9 bases. TRBV5-3 is labeled an ORF, and its function is uncertain. This CDR3 is 13 amino acids long. The V gene end was trimmed by 3 bases and the J gene end by 9 bases; junction bases not matched to a gene: 4. The CDR3, as DNA: TGTGCCAGAAGCTCGGGACAGGGCTTTGAGCAGTTCTTC. Protein: CARSSGQGFEQFF.

The V gene is TRBV9, the J gene TRBJ1-2; D not certain. This CDR3 region has 15 residues. The germline V and J ends were trimmed by 4 bases and 5 bases, with 18 bases remaining between them. Germline-derived CDR1 and CDR2 are SGDLS and YYNGEE. CDR3 in DNA: TGTGCCAGCAGCACGCACAGCAAATTCTCGTATGGCTACACCTTC. Encoded protein: CASSTHSKFSYGYTF.

The CDR3 sequence is CASRPDSITNEKLFF. As DNA, the CDR3 is TGTGCCAGCAGACCTGATTCTATAACTAATGAAAAACTGTTTTTT. The V gene is TRBV2, the J gene TRBJ1-4, with D uncertain. This CDR3 region has 15 residues. Germline-derived CDR1 and CDR2 are SNHLY and FYNNEI. Trimming removed 6 bases at V and 1 base at J, with 12 bases between. Full variable domain (remainder filled in from reference TRBV2 and TRBJ1-4): EPEVTQTPSHQVTQMGQEVILRCVPISNHLYFYWYRQILGQKVEFLVSFYNNEISEKSEIFDDQFSVERPDGSNFTLKIRSTKLEDSAMYFCASRPDSITNEKLFFGSGTQLSVL.

About this clone itself: Distinct nucleotide sequences in the sample also encode this CDR3. This rearrangement joins TRBV9 to TRBJ2-3; 10 bases are a match to TRBD2. In germline, CDR1 is SGDLS, CDR2 YYNGEE. This CDR3 has 16 amino acids. V shed 0 bases, J shed 4 bases, and the junction held 5 bases outside the gene matches. The CDR3 nucleotides read TGTGCCAGCAGCGTAGGGGCTAGCGGGGGATCAGATACGCAGTATTTT. This sequence encodes CASSVGASGGSDTQYF.

The CDR3, as DNA: TGTGCCTCAGGGCGCGGCACTGAAGCTTTCTTT. Translating gives CASGRGTEAFF. V and J are TRBV30 and TRBJ1-1; possible D gene TRBD1, 5 bases. This CDR3 contains 11 residues. V lost 7 bases and J 4 bases, leaving 10 bases between the germline ends. The germline V gene has CDR1 GTSNPN and CDR2 SVGIG (reference sequence).

This chain joins TRBV19 and TRBJ2-7; the match to TRBD2 covers 8 bases. Germline loops: CDR1 LNHDA, CDR2 SQIVND (reference sequence). Losses at the gene ends were 2 bases for V and 4 bases for J; bases not matched to a gene: 7. There are 15 residues in the CDR3. CDR3 residues: CASSITGGAVYEQYF. The CDR3 DNA reads TGTGCCAGTAGTATAACCGGGGGGGCTGTATACGAGCAGTACTTC.

This clone has just one count. An end of the junction does not agree with germline; a read error may underlie this. The rearrangement links TRBV5-1 to TRBJ2-5; 13 bases agree with TRBD2. Germline loops: CDR1 SGHRS, CDR2 YFSETQ. CDR3 size: 15 residues. The CDR3: CVSSLGLAGRETQYF. The CDR3 bases are TGCGTCAGCAGCTTGGGACTAGCGGGGAGGGAGACCCAGTACTTC.

V gene TRBV27 combines with J gene TRBJ2-1; weak D call: TRBD1 (5 bases). Trimming cost V 5 bases and J 3 bases, with 14 bases left between them. The CDR3 has 15 amino acids. The germline gives CDR1 MNHEY, CDR2 SMNVEV (reference sequence). The CDR3 DNA sequence: TGTGCCAGCAGTAAGGGGCTACCCTACTACAATGAGCAGTTCTTC. It codes for CASSKGLPYYNEQFF.